The T cell receptor (beta chain) under discussion was sequenced for a study of shared clonotypes between healthy human individuals (dated by TCRdb to the early 2020s). For the study in its entirety: A few men and two women, aged 18 to 49 years, made up the cohort. Per donor, leukapheresis produced somewhere between about 0.85 and 8.9 billion PBMCs. The study deeply sequenced blood TCR repertoires of several healthy adults to estimate repertoire size and the extent of clonotype sharing between individuals. For each donor, three plates each were used for CD4 naive and CD4 memory, two plates were used for CD8 naive, and one plate was used for CD8 memory. Different laboratories and diverse techniques were used to prepare libraries and sequence TCR repertoires, to increase sequencing depth and limit assay-specific biases.

This clone appeared once. What this receptor recognizes is not known. Qualities for individual bases were not recorded, and no much larger clone is one base off. Other DNA sequences in this specimen translate into the identical CDR3. Using the deep immunoSEQ assay, multiplex PCR amplified TCR CDR3 regions from genomic DNA. Genomic DNA extracted from each cell subset was distributed evenly over all wells of several immunoSEQ 96-well plates, and each plate served as one replicate. For sorted subsets, approximately 210 ng genomic DNA, equal to 30,000 to 35,000 T cell genomes, was loaded into each replicate PCR. The purified libraries were quantified using a Qubit 3.0 fluorometer, sized with a Bioanalyzer 2100, and then quantified again using the KAPA Library Quantification kit. A separate single-read 150-cycle Illumina NextSeq 550 flow cell was used to sequence each immunoSEQ 96-well plate. The study's processing was this. The immunoSEQ output contained only junctional sequences without quality scores, so filtering could not match that applied to full-length reads. To assign V/J genes and CDR3, sequences were annotated against IMGT germline references using PyIR, a Python wrapper for IgBLAST v1.9. Any read was removed if the V/J assignment was weak (E-value above 1e-6), the CDR3 was missing, or the read contained stop codons, out-of-frame junctions, or ambiguous translated residues. V3J clonotypes were defined as sequences sharing the same inferred V gene, J gene, and CDR3 amino acid sequence. Percentage overlap between repertoires was computed as shared unique clonotypes divided by the size of the smaller repertoire. Repertoire richness was assessed with RTK rarefaction, the Chao1 estimator, and Recon v2.1 estimates of unobserved clonotypes. Generation probabilities were computed with OLGA for all TCRbeta clonotypes obtained by the gDNA method from several donors. Not all clones reach the TCRdb copy of this immuneACCESS table, which keeps in-frame sequences only. Checked studies attribute under half of the gap to unresolved V genes and leave the rest unexplained. That table furnishes V, J and clone size, whereas the DNA furnished D and trimming. The sample profile shows approximately 600,000 clones; approximately 96% of them were found once. The top ten hold 0.11% of the sample.

CD8 naive samples consisted of CD45RO-negative cells that were positively selected for CCR7, yielding a CD45RA+CCR7+ population without TemRA cells. The donors were healthy, HIV-negative adults who had no recently reported acute infections or vaccinations. Every donor was a Caucasian adult living in Nashville, Tennessee, USA. Blood was collected by leukapheresis, and PBMCs were isolated by Ficoll-Histopaque density gradient centrifugation and then cryopreserved in liquid nitrogen vapor phase. Analytical flow cytometry was used to check the purity and quantity of every magnetically sorted T cell population. Genomic DNA was isolated from every sorted fraction and measured by UV absorbance on a Nanodrop 2000c. Here is what the overall study found, with its caveats: The small number of donors limited the genetic and exposure-history diversity represented. Pairwise subsampling indicated that sequencing depth was expected to affect the degree of clonotype sharing among donors. Higher generation probabilities were observed for clonotypes shared by all four sorted-subset donors than for non-shared clonotypes. Estimated clonotype richness was generally larger for naive than for memory subsets. Rarefaction of sorted-subset datasets indicated incomplete sequencing despite the large sequencing depth. When a handful of donors were compared, the shared fraction of clonotypes was 5% to 6.5% for naive CD4, approximately 3.3% for naive CD8, 2% to 2.5% for memory CD4, and less than 0.45% for memory CD8. Only blood was sampled, and tissue TCR repertoires likely differ from those in blood.

The CDR3 starts with the cysteine, ends with the phenylalanine, and has 13 residues. Only the CDR3 region is kept as DNA, spanning 39 bases read in frame from base 1. V sheds 0 bases and J sheds 1 base, leaving 5 bases between their ends. Based on the germline V gene, the CDR1 and CDR2 sequences are SGHRS and YFSETQ. The specimen was naive CD8+ T cells sorted from blood. Interpreted using the paper, the cell subset or site label stands for: CD45RA+CCR7+. The V and J segments used are TRBV5-1 and TRBJ2-7; the D segment cannot be called with confidence. The sequence came from a woman in her 30s in good health. In nucleotide form, the sequence is TGCGCCAGCAGCTTGGCGGTTTCCTACGAGCAGTACTTC. This encodes CASSLAVSYEQYF.